These 32 T cell receptor beta chains share one sample of origin, sequenced in a study of persistence of HIV-infected CD4 T cells (TCRdb year 2020). Their antigens are not known. The treatment or condition label, as the study defines it: suppressive antiretroviral therapy. A pool of overlapping HIV-1 Gag 15-mer peptides was used at 0.9 to 1 ug per peptide per mL for cell stimulation. Memory populations depleted of antigen-responding cells were obtained by sorting nonresponding CD40L-negative CD69-negative CD45RO-high memory CD4+ T cells. The immunoSEQ hsTCRB assay version 4, run in survey mode, was used to sequence TCRbeta repertoires from genomic DNA. The table was pulled from immuneACCESS by TCRdb, which kept in-frame rearrangements only. Such tables lose some clones; where checked, under half of the loss comes from unresolved V genes, and the rest has no known cause. The sample table records 30,000 to 40,000 clones; approximately 80% of these occur just once. Clones ranked in the top ten supply more than 15% of the sample.

The sample in question was CD4+ T cells sorted from PBMCs after approximately 19-hour stimulation, obtained from a patient who received antiretroviral therapy. This specimen's cell subset or site label, interpreted: CD40L-CD69- CD45RO-high memory CD4 T cells not responding to Gag peptides. The receptors shown here come from an adult woman with HIV who was CMV-seropositive.

This clone was seen a single time. V gene TRBV18 combines with J gene TRBJ1-2, with 7 bases matching TRBD1. Germline V gene lookup returns CDR1 KGHSH and CDR2 LQKENI. V lost 0 bases and J lost 4; bases outside the gene matches: 2. The CDR3 length is 14 residues. The CDR3 DNA is TGTGCCAGCTCACCACCGGGACAGATCTATGGCTACACCTTC. It yields the protein CASSPPGQIYGYTF. Drawing the rest from reference TRBV18 and TRBJ1-2, the complete variable domain is NAGVMQNPRHLVRRRGQEARLRCSPMKGHSHVYWYRQLPEEGLKFMVYLQKENIIDESGMPKERFSAEFPKEGPSILRIQQVVRGDSAAYFCASSPPGQIYGYTFGSGTRLTVV.

The chain carries TRBV7-8 and TRBJ1-1; 9 nucleotides line up with TRBD1. CDR3 size: 15 residues. CDR1 SGHVS and CDR2 FQNEAQ come from the germline V gene. Trimming cost V 7 bases and J 6 bases; bases outside gene matches: 12. The CDR3, as DNA: TGTGCCAGCATCACTAACAGGGGGCGAGGTTCTGAAGCTTTCTTT. Its translation is CASITNRGRGSEAFF.

This sequence joins TRBV6-5 and TRBJ2-2; 7 bases map to TRBD1. The V and J ends lost 6 bases and 3 bases, in that order; junction bases with no gene match: 7. In germline, CDR1 is MNHEY, CDR2 SVGAGI. The CDR3 spans 15 residues. The CDR3: CASRLRQGYTGELFF. CDR3 DNA: TGTGCCAGCAGGCTTAGACAGGGATACACCGGGGAGCTGTTTTTT.

V usage is TRBV10-3 and J usage is TRBJ2-7, with TRBD1 matching 12 bases. The junction had 4 bases not matched to a gene; V was cut back by 6 bases and J by 4 bases. Germline V gene sequence: CDR1 ENHRY, CDR2 SYGVKD. The CDR3 sequence is 14 residues long. The CDR3 reads CAIRGTGGLYEQYF. In nucleotides, the CDR3 is TGTGCCATCAGGGGGACAGGGGGCCTATACGAGCAGTACTTC.

CDR3 protein: CASSEFGRSRFGDTEAFF. As DNA, the CDR3 is TGTGCCAGCAGTGAATTTGGCCGTAGTAGGTTTGGGGACACTGAAGCTTTCTTT. The V call is TRBV2, the J call TRBJ1-1, with D uncertain. This CDR3 contains 18 residues. Trimming left V 2 bases short and J 3 bases short, with 22 bases between. Germline V gives CDR1 SNHLY, CDR2 FYNNEI.

CDR3 sequence (DNA): TGTGCCATCAGTGCCCGGGACCCCCAGTCCGGGGAGCTGTTTTTT. Encoded protein: CAISARDPQSGELFF. The chain uses TRBV10-3 and TRBJ2-2; D could derive from TRBD1 or TRBD2 (5 bases each). V lost 4 bases and J 6 bases, leaving 15 bases between the germline ends. This CDR3 region has 15 residues. Germline CDR1 and CDR2: ENHRY and SYGVKD.

The chain uses TRBV5-1 and TRBJ2-1; 9 positions match TRBD1. Germline-derived CDR1 and CDR2 are SGHRS and YFSETQ. The CDR3 sequence is 15 residues long. With V trimmed by 3 bases and J by 7 bases, 8 bases remained unmatched. Here the CDR3 DNA reads TGCGCCAGCAGCTGGGCCGGGACAGGGTATAATGAGCAGTTCTTC. This gives the protein CASSWAGTGYNEQFF.

The J gene is TRBJ2-7, the V gene TRBV19, with D perhaps matching TRBD1 or TRBD2 (6 bases each). CDR1 and CDR2 from the germline V gene are LNHDA and SQIVND (reference sequence). The ends were cut back, 4 bases at V and 0 bases at J, with 10 bases in the middle. CDR3 size: 14 residues. As DNA, the CDR3 is TGTGCCAGTAGTAAAGGGGGGAGCTCCTACGAGCAGTACTTC. Its protein is CASSKGGSSYEQYF.

The table lists this clone with a few counts. The chain couples TRBV11-1 to TRBJ2-3; 7 bases are a match to TRBD2. The CDR3 spans 13 residues. V lost 4 bases to trimming and J lost 5 bases; unmatched junction nucleotides: 3. CDR1 is SGHAT and CDR2 is FQDESV in the germline V gene (reference sequence). The CDR3 loop is CASSWTRGDTQYF. CDR3 DNA: TGTGCCAGCAGCTGGACTAGGGGAGATACGCAGTATTTT. Full variable domain (outside the CDR3, taken from reference TRBV11-1 and TRBJ2-3): EAEVAQSPRYKITEKSQAVAFWCDPISGHATLYWYRQILGQGPELLVQFQDESVVDDSQLPKDRFSAERLKGVDSTLKIQPAELGDSAMYLCASSWTRGDTQYFGPGTRLTVL.

The V call is TRBV5-6, the J call TRBJ2-7; D is tentatively TRBD1 or TRBD2 (5 bases each). The CDR3 is 15 amino acids. Germline lookup yields CDR1 SGHDT and CDR2 YYEEEE. V lost 0 bases, J lost 3 bases, and 13 bases lay in between. The DNA of the CDR3 is TGTGCCAGCAGCTTGGTAACAGGAGGTCTCTACGAGCAGTACTTC. This sequence encodes CASSLVTGGLYEQYF.

V is TRBV2 and J is TRBJ1-1; 8 bases are shared with TRBD1. Germline CDR1 SNHLY, CDR2 FYNNEI. This CDR3 contains 15 residues. Trimming removed 3 bases from V and 5 bases from J; junction bases left unmatched: 8. CDR3 loop: CASSDRGLVGTEAFF. In DNA, the CDR3 is TGTGCCAGCAGTGACAGGGGGCTTGTGGGGACTGAAGCTTTCTTT. The full variable domain, rest sourced from reference TRBV2 and TRBJ1-1, is EPEVTQTPSHQVTQMGQEVILRCVPISNHLYFYWYRQILGQKVEFLVSFYNNEISEKSEIFDDQFSVERPDGSNFTLKIRSTKLEDSAMYFCASSDRGLVGTEAFFGQGTRLTVV.

Turning to this clone: This same CDR3 is encoded by further DNA sequences in the sample. This chain connects TRBV19 to TRBJ1-2, with TRBD1 identical over 8 bases. Germline V gene sequence: CDR1 LNHDA, CDR2 SQIVND (reference sequence). The CDR3 extends over 14 amino acids. The ends lost 6 bases at V and 4 bases at J; junction bases unmatched: 7. This CDR3 is CASRRRDRGYGYTF. The CDR3 DNA reads as TGTGCCAGTAGGCGGAGAGACAGGGGCTATGGCTACACCTTC. The whole variable domain, remainder taken from reference TRBV19 and TRBJ1-2, is DGGITQSPKYLFRKEGQNVTLSCEQNLNHDAMYWYRQDPGQGLRLIYYSQIVNDFQKGDIAEGYSVSREKKESFPLTVTSAQKNPTAFYLCASRRRDRGYGYTFGSGTRLTVV.

The V and J genes are TRBV28 and TRBJ1-1; D is unclear. The length of the CDR3 is 12 residues. In germline, CDR1 is MDHEN, CDR2 SYDVKM. Trimming stripped 5 bases from V and 5 bases from J, with 9 bases between. Written as DNA, the CDR3 is TGTGCCAGCAGTAGCCTGGGGACTGAAGCTTTCTTT. It specifies CASSSLGTEAFF. Drawing the rest from reference TRBV28 and TRBJ1-1, the complete variable domain is DVKVTQSSRYLVKRTGEKVFLECVQDMDHENMFWYRQDPGLGLRLIYFSYDVKMKEKGDIPEGYSVSREKKERFSLILESASTNQTSMYLCASSSLGTEAFFGQGTRLTVV.

The V and J genes are TRBV3-1 (or the pseudogene TRBV3-2) and TRBJ2-1; tentatively, D is TRBD1 or TRBD2 (6 bases each). The CDR3 runs to 15 residues. Germline CDR1 is LGHDT and CDR2 is YNNKEL (reference sequence). With 1 base removed from V and 6 bases from J, the gap between germline ends came to 13 bases. The DNA of the CDR3 is TGTGCCAGCAGCCAAGGGGGAACGGGGGCCAATGAGCAGTTCTTC. Amino acids: CASSQGGTGANEQFF.

With regard to this clone: A junction end diverges from the germline sequence, so it may reflect a read error. The chain employs TRBV7-6 and TRBJ2-3; a weak D match, TRBD2 (6 bases). Looked up from germline, CDR1 is SGHVS and CDR2 is FNYEAQ. The CDR3 is 16 amino acids. The CDR3 loop is CASSLLREEITDMQYF. The CDR3 DNA reads TGTGCCAGCAGCTTACTGAGGGAGGAAATAACAGATATGCAGTATTTT.

The chain carries TRBV28 and TRBJ2-7; D is possibly TRBD1 (5 bases). This CDR3 is 13 amino acids long. Trimming left V 3 bases short and J 5 bases short, with 11 bases between. CDR1 is MDHEN, CDR2 SYDVKM, per germline. The CDR3 coding sequence is TGTGCCAGCAGTTTTGCCAGGGATCACGAGCAGTACTTC. As protein: CASSFARDHEQYF.

The J gene is TRBJ2-4, the V gene TRBV5-1; D unclear. Germline-derived CDR1 and CDR2 are SGHRS and YFSETQ. V shed 0 bases and J shed 6 bases, with 7 bases lying between them. The CDR3 runs to 13 residues. Here the CDR3 reads CASSLGFGNIQYF. CDR3 nucleotides: TGCGCCAGCAGCTTGGGTTTCGGAAACATTCAGTACTTC.

The V and J genes are TRBV6-1 and TRBJ1-1, with 8 nucleotides matching TRBD1. The CDR3 is 17 amino acids. The germline V gene has CDR1 MNHNS and CDR2 SASEGT. After removal of 3 bases from V and 3 bases from J, the junction contained 12 bases not matched to a gene. Here the CDR3 DNA reads TGTGCCAGCAGTGAGCGGTCAGGGGGCAAGGTGGACACTGAAGCTTTCTTT. This translates into CASSERSGGKVDTEAFF.

This chain links TRBV3-1 (or the pseudogene TRBV3-2) with TRBJ1-3, with 10 bases fitting TRBD1. This CDR3 has 16 residues. V lost 4 bases and J lost 9; bases outside the gene matches: 12. CDR1 is LGHDT, CDR2 YNNKEL, per germline (reference sequence). This CDR3 reads CASSPRDRGVVSTIYF. As DNA, the CDR3 is TGTGCCAGCAGCCCCCGGGACAGGGGCGTCGTGAGCACCATATATTTT.

The chain links TRBV19 to TRBJ1-2; D uncertain. Germline V gene data show CDR1 as LNHDA and CDR2 as SQIVND (reference sequence). The CDR3 totals 15 residues. V lost 7 bases to trimming and J lost 2 bases, with 17 bases between them. The CDR3 nucleotides are TGTGCCAGTAATTCCTTAAGTGCCGCCAACTATGGCTACACCTTC. Its protein is CASNSLSAANYGYTF. Looking up the rest from reference TRBV19 and TRBJ1-2 gives the full variable domain: DGGITQSPKYLFRKEGQNVTLSCEQNLNHDAMYWYRQDPGQGLRLIYYSQIVNDFQKGDIAEGYSVSREKKESFPLTVTSAQKNPTAFYLCASNSLSAANYGYTFGSGTRLTVV.

The chain employs TRBV28 and TRBJ1-4; TRBD1 matches at 7 bases. Trimming cost V 6 bases and J 5 bases; bases outside gene matches: 9. The CDR3 extends over 15 amino acids. CDR1 MDHEN and CDR2 SYDVKM come from the germline V gene. CDR3 protein: CASRSSGTVNEKLFF. In nucleotides, the CDR3 is TGTGCCAGCAGAAGCTCCGGGACAGTGAATGAAAAACTGTTTTTT. The whole variable domain, remainder taken from reference TRBV28 and TRBJ1-4, is DVKVTQSSRYLVKRTGEKVFLECVQDMDHENMFWYRQDPGLGLRLIYFSYDVKMKEKGDIPEGYSVSREKKERFSLILESASTNQTSMYLCASRSSGTVNEKLFFGSGTQLSVL.

The chain employs TRBV7-2 and TRBJ2-3; TRBD1 matches at 9 bases. CDR1 is SGHTA and CDR2 is FQGNSA in the germline V gene. The CDR3 runs 15 residues. J lost 8 bases, V lost 1 base, and 7 bases had no gene match. The CDR3 bases are TGTGCCAGCAGCTTAGAGGGGACAGGGCGGGTTACGCAGTATTTT. Amino acids: CASSLEGTGRVTQYF.

The chain carries TRBV7-3 and TRBJ1-5; 11 bases are a match to TRBD1. The V gene end was trimmed by 1 base and the J gene end by 5 bases; junction bases not matched to a gene: 1. Germline loops: CDR1 SGHTA, CDR2 FQGTGA. This CDR3 comprises 15 residues. The CDR3 DNA sequence: TGTGCCAGCAGCTTAAGGACAGGGGGCGATCAGCCCCAGCATTTT. Its translation is CASSLRTGGDQPQHF.

J is TRBJ1-2 and V is TRBV10-3; 9 nucleotides agree with TRBD1. This CDR3 is built from 14 residues. The V gene's germline CDR1 is ENHRY and CDR2 SYGVKD. Unmatched junction bases numbered 2, after V lost 6 bases and J lost 0 bases. In DNA form, the CDR3 reads TGTGCCATCAGGGGACAGGGAGCTAACTATGGCTACACCTTC. Translation: CAIRGQGANYGYTF.

V gene TRBV4-3 combines with J gene TRBJ1-1; D remains ambiguous. This CDR3 is 14 amino acids long. Trimming shortened V by 1 base and J by 2 bases, and 8 bases separated the two germline ends. Germline CDR1 LGHNA, CDR2 YSLEER. The CDR3, as DNA: TGCGCCAGCAGCCAAGCGTTGGTTAACACTGAAGCTTTCTTT. Translating gives CASSQALVNTEAFF.

V is TRBV28 and J is TRBJ2-7; 11 bases match TRBD1. The junction had 11 bases not matched to a gene; V was cut back by 3 bases and J by 4 bases. Germline V gives CDR1 MDHEN, CDR2 SYDVKM. This CDR3 comprises 17 residues. The CDR3 reads CASSLMAGQGARYEQYF. DNA for the CDR3: TGTGCCAGCAGTTTGATGGCCGGACAGGGGGCAAGGTACGAGCAGTACTTC.

By proportion, this clone is medium-sized. This rearrangement joins TRBV5-4 to TRBJ1-1, with D tentatively TRBD1 (6 bases). The CDR3 runs 14 residues. V lost 3 bases, J lost 2 bases, and 11 bases lay in between. The germline V gene encodes CDR1 SGHNT and CDR2 YYREEE (reference sequence). The DNA for the CDR3 is TGTGCCAGCAGCTGGGCGGGGGGCAACACTGAAGCTTTCTTT. It encodes CASSWAGGNTEAFF.

The chain links TRBV20-1 to TRBJ2-1; no clear D. The CDR3 consists of 11 residues. Between the trimmed V and J ends, which lost 1 base and 7 bases, there was a span of 5 bases. Germline CDR1 DFQATT, CDR2 SNEGSKA (reference sequence). CDR3 coding DNA: TGCAGTGCTAGAGGGGGTAATGAGCAGTTCTTC. It specifies CSARGGNEQFF.

The chain employs TRBV30 and TRBJ1-5; TRBD1 matches at 10 bases. Unmatched junction bases numbered 6, after V lost 5 bases and J lost 2 bases. Germline V CDR1 and CDR2: GTSNPN, SVGIG (reference sequence). The CDR3 sequence is 15 residues long. This CDR3 reads CAWGTGTGGNQPQHF. Here the CDR3 DNA reads TGTGCCTGGGGGACCGGGACAGGGGGCAATCAGCCCCAGCATTTT.

The genes are TRBV12-3 or TRBV12-4 and TRBJ1-1; D is ambiguous. V was shortened by 3 bases and J by 0 bases, with 2 bases between the two germline ends. This CDR3 is 12 amino acids long. The CDR3 region is CASSLLNTEAFF. CDR3 nucleotide sequence: TGTGCCAGCAGTTTGTTGAACACTGAAGCTTTCTTT.

This chain links TRBV12-3 or TRBV12-4 with TRBJ1-6, with a tentative D call TRBD1 (6 bases). Deletions cut 8 bases from V and 7 bases from J, with 12 bases between. CDR3 length equals 13 residues. The CDR3 is CASHPGANSPLHF. The CDR3 region has the DNA TGTGCCAGCCACCCAGGGGCCAATTCACCCCTCCACTTT.

V usage is TRBV6-1 and J usage is TRBJ1-5, with D possibly matching TRBD1 (5 bases). The CDR3 is 15 residues long. Germline V gene data show CDR1 as MNHNS and CDR2 as SASEGT. The V end was cut by 2 bases, the J end by 6 bases, with 14 bases between. The CDR3 nucleotides are TGTGCCAGCAGTGAAAATTGGGGGTCAGTTCAGCCCCAGCATTTT. It codes for CASSENWGSVQPQHF.